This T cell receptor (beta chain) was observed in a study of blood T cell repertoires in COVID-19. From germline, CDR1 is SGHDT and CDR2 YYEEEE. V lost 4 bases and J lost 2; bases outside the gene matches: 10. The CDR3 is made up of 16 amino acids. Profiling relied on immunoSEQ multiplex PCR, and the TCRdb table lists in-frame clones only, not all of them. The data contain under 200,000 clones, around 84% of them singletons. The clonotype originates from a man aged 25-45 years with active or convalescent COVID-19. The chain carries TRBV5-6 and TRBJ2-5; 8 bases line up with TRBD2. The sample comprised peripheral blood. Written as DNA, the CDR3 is TGTGCCAGCAGCGACCCCCGGGAGGGGCGGCAAGAGACCCAGTACTTC. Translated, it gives CASSDPREGRQETQYF.